The source of this T cell receptor (beta chain) is a study of blood T cells in healthy people across ages. For the second PCR, which ran for 7 to 11 cycles, a sample-barcoded 5' primer and a J-beta primer mix were used. A template-switch adaptor that had 12 random nucleotides put a tag on each cDNA molecule. TCRdb independently ran MiXCR on the 5' RACE reads; one entry per CDR3 protein. The sample has just over 1 million distinct CDR3 sequences, less than 50% seen once; the top ten hold 15% to 20%. The table lists this clonotype with a few counts. Its antigen is not identified. The CDR3 is 17 residues long. J lost 3 bases, V lost 0 bases, and 8 bases had no gene match. Study-wide findings and caveats: In long-lived donors, naive CD4+ cell counts and diversity exceeded those of aged donors.

This TCR was sampled from an older woman in good health. The sample consisted of blood. V usage is TRBV6-7 and J usage is TRBJ2-3, with 8 bases lining up with TRBD2. TRBV6-7 belongs to the ORF category, with a function that is uncertain. DNA of the CDR3: TGTGCCAGCAGTTACTCGAGAGCGGGAGTAGAGACAGATACGCAGTATTTT. It specifies CASSYSRAGVETDTQYF.